This T cell receptor (beta chain) was documented in a study of Ad26.COV2.S vaccination and SARS-CoV-2 variants. The CDR3 has 14 amino acids. The V gene lost 2 bases and the J gene lost 2 bases, with 8 bases spanning the gap. Germline assignment: CDR1 SGHTA and CDR2 FQGNSA. Treatment of the sample: some 20 received Ad26.COV2.S at low or high dose, single or two shots; about five received placebo; per-sample allocation not given. Following the first vaccine or placebo injection, samples were taken on day 63. In the vaccine, an Ad26 vector expressed the SARS-CoV-2 spike of the Wuhan strain. Clones were sequenced by immunoSEQ multiplex PCR, and TCRdb holds only the in-frame ones, with some missing. This sample has some 340,000 clones, with about 86% found just once. This clone was counted once.

The rearrangement joins TRBV7-2 to TRBJ2-3; D remains ambiguous. This sequence originates from a person aged 18 to 59 who received the Ad26.COV2.S COVID-19 vaccine or a placebo. Specimen: peripheral blood, collected in a trial of Ad26.COV2.S vaccine versus placebo. CDR3 DNA: TGTGCCAGCAGCTTAATGCGGTCCACAGATACGCAGTATTTT. Translated, it gives CASSLMRSTDTQYF.